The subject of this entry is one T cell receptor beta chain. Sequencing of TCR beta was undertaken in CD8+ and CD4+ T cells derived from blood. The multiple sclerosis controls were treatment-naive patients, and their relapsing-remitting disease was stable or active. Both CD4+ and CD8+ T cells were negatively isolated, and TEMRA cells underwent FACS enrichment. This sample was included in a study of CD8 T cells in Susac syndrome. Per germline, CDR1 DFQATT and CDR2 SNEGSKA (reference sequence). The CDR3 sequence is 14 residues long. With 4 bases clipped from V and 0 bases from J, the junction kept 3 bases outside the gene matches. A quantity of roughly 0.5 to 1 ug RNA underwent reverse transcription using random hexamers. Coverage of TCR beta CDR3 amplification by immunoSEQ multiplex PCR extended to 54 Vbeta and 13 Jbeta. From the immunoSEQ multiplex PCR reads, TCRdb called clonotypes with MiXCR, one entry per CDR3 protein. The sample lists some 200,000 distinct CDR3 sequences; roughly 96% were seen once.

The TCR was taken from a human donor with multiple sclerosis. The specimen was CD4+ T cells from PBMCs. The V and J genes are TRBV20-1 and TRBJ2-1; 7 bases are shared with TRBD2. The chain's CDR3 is CSAMRGSSYNEQFF. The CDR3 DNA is TGCAGTGCTATGCGGGGGAGCTCCTACAATGAGCAGTTCTTC.